The sequence of this TCR beta chain was determined in a study of cytomegalovirus exposure and HLA in healthy donors. The CDR3 length is 13 residues. V was clipped by 3 bases and J by 5 bases; unmatched bases: 3. From germline, CDR1 is SQVTM and CDR2 ANQGSEA. PCR involved 60 Vbeta and 13 Jbeta primers. Clones were sequenced by immunoSEQ multiplex PCR, and TCRdb holds only the in-frame ones, with some missing. The table records about 120,000 clones, around 79% of them present only once. The chain links TRBV29-1 to TRBJ2-5; TRBD2 matches at 10 bases. The receptor comes from a woman aged 25 to 39 in good health and CMV-seropositive. Specimen: PBMCs. The chain's CDR3 is CSVEASGGETQYF. For the CDR3, the DNA is TGCAGCGTTGAGGCTAGCGGGGGTGAGACCCAGTACTTC.